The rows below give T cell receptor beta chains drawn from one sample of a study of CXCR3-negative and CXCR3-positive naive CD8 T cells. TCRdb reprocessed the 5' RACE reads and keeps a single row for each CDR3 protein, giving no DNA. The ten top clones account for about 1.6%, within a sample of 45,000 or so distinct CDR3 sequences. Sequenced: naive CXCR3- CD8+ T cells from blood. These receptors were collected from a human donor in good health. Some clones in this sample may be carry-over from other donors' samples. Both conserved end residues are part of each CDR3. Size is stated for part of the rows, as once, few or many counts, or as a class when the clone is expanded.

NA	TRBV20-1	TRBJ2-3	CSAGASGRTDTQYF
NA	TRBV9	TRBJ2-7	CASSVAQGFYEQYF
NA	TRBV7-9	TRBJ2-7	CASSWDSSYEQYF
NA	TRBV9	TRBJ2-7	CASSPAGGTSYEQYF
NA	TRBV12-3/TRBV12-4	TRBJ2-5	CASSFGETQYF
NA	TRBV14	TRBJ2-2	CASSEASGELFF
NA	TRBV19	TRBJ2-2	CASSIWDRGLTGELFF
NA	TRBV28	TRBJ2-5	CASHRGLTQETQYF
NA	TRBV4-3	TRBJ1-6	CASSQAWTANSPLHF
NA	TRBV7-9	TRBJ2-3	CASSSLQGPDTQYF
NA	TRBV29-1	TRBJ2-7	CSVEATGNEQYF
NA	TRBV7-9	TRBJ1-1	CASSFLTEAFF
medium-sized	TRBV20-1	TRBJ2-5	CSATGSGSGGETQYF
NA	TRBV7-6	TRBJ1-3	CASSPGQLSGNTIYF
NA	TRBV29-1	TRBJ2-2	CSVGQPTGELFF
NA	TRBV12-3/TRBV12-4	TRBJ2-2	CASRPSGGTGELFF
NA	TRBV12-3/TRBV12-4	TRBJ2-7	CASSLEYEQYF
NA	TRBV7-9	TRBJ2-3	CASSLDAGGGTDTQYF
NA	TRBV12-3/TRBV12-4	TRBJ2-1	CASSLDIRVGEQFF
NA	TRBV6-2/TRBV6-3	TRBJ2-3	CASSYKVTDTQYF
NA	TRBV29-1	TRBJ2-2	CSADGTGELFF
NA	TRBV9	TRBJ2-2	CASSEDFSGELFF
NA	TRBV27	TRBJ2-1	CASSLGGNVGEQFF
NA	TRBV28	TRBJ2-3	CASSPGQGQVDTQYF
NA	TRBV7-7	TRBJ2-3	CASSLEVAGVSQAQYF
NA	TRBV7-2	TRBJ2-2	CASSRLNTGELFF
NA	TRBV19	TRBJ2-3	CASRSGTTSTDTQYF
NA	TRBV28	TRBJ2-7	CASSLPGTSGTYEQYF
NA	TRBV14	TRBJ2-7	CASSQVLGAEQYF
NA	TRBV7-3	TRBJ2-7	CASSSGTGDYEQYF
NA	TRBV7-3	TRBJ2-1	CASSPGTPPVEQFF
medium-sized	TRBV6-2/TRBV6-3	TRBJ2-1	CASNAPGYNEQFF
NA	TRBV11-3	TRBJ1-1	CASSFEGNTEAFF
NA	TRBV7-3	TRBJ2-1	CASSLIDGNEQFF
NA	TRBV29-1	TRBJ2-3	CSVLGSTDTQYF
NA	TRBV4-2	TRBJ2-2	CASSQDSGTGATGELFF
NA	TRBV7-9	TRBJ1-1	CASSLVLDLGLAEAFF
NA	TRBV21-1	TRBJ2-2	CASSKNRDRANTGELFF
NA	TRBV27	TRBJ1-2	CASSTGPRDGYTF
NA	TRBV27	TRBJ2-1	CASSPRGPYNEQFF
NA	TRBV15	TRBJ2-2	CATSEIPQARAGELFF
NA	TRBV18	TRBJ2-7	CASSPPRGYEQYF
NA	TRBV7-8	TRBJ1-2	CASSPTGLANYGYTF